This T cell receptor beta chain was identified during a study of OX40 agonist ivuxolimab in advanced cancers. Overall study context: An agonistic anti-OX40 (CD134) antibody, ivuxolimab, was used to treat the patients. Prior anti-PD-1, anti-PD-L1 or anti-CTLA-4 therapy was allowed; around 40% had some. Study-wide results and limits: There were, on average, more expanded clones in CD8+ T cells than in CD4+. The study found among the lowest clonal expansion in partial responders at 0.1-3.0 mg/kg.

TCRdb keeps only in-frame clones here, not all; method: immunoSEQ multiplex PCR. The sample has tens of thousands of clones; approximately 80% are singletons. Regarding this clone: Its matching antigen is unknown.

The CDR3 is 16 residues long. The V and J ends lost 5 bases and 1 base, in that order; junction bases with no gene match: 6. Germline V CDR1 and CDR2: LNHDA, SQIVND (reference sequence). The sequence derives from an adult with an advanced solid tumor such as melanoma, head and neck, liver or kidney cancer. The sequenced sample was CD4+ or CD8+ T cells sorted from blood, obtained in a trial of the OX40 agonist ivuxolimab. This rearrangement joins TRBV19 to TRBJ2-1; 9 bases align to TRBD2. CDR3 amino acids: CASSLLAGVSYNEQFF. The DNA of the CDR3 is TGTGCCAGTAGTCTTTTAGCGGGAGTATCCTACAATGAGCAGTTCTTC. Using reference TRBV19 and TRBJ2-1 for the parts outside the CDR3, the full variable domain is DGGITQSPKYLFRKEGQNVTLSCEQNLNHDAMYWYRQDPGQGLRLIYYSQIVNDFQKGDIAEGYSVSREKKESFPLTVTSAQKNPTAFYLCASSLLAGVSYNEQFFGPGTRLTVL.